Sequencing of this T cell receptor (beta chain) was carried out in a study of control samples from healthy donors and cancer patients. V lost 4 bases, J lost 1 base, and 17 bases lay in between. This CDR3 is built from 16 residues. Germline V CDR1 and CDR2: SGDLS, YYNGEE. The method was immunoSEQ multiplex PCR; TCRdb's version includes in-frame clones alone and lacks a portion of them. Altogether some 120,000 clones are present, 88% being singletons, with the ten largest covering 2.3%. The chain has TRBV9 and TRBJ1-1; D perhaps matches TRBD1 (6 bases). Sequencing was performed on blood. The sequence was obtained from a woman in her sixties or seventies in good health. The CDR3 spells CASSPRGQGGNTEAFF. The CDR3 region has the DNA TGTGCCAGCAGCCCCCGGGGGCAAGGGGGGAACACTGAAGCTTTCTTT.